This T cell receptor beta chain originates from a study of blood T cell repertoires in COVID-19. Trimming pared 4 bases from V and 1 base from J, leaving 11 bases between. The CDR3 consists of 15 residues. Germline V gene data show CDR1 as GTSNPN and CDR2 as SVGIG (reference sequence). Clones were sequenced by immunoSEQ multiplex PCR, and TCRdb holds only the in-frame ones, with some missing. This sample has fewer than 85,000 clones; around nine tenths occur once, and the top ten carry roughly 6%. The clonotype comes from a man aged 45-65 years with active COVID-19. The chain is built from TRBV30 and TRBJ2-6, with no clear D. Sequencing used peripheral blood. CDR3 in amino acids: CAWNPRPSGANVLTF. CDR3 bases: TGTGCCTGGAACCCCAGGCCTTCTGGGGCCAACGTCCTGACTTTC.